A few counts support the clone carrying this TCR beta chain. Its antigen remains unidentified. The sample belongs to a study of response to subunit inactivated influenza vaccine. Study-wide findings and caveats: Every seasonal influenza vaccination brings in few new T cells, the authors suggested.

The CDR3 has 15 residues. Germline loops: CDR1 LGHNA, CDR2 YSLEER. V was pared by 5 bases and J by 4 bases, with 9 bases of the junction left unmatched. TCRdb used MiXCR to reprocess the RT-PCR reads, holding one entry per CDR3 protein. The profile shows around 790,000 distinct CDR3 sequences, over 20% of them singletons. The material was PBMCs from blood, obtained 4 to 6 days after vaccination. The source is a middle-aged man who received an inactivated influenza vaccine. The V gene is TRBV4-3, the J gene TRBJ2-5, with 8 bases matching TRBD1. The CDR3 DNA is TGCGCCAGCAGCAAAGGACAGGGCGGCGGAGAGACCCAGTACTTC. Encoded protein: CASSKGQGGGETQYF.